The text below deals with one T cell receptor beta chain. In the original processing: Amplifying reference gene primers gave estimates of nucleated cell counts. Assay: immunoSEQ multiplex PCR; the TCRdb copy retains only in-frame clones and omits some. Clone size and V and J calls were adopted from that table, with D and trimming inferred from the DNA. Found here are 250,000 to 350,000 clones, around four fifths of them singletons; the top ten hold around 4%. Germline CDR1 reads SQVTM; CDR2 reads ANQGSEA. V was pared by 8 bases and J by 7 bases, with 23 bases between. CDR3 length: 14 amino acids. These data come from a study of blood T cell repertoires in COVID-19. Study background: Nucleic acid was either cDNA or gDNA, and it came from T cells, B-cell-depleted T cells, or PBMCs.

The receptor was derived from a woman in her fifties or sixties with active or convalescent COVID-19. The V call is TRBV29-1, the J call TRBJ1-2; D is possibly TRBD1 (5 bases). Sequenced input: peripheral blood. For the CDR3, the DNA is TGCAGCACCGCGGAATTGGGGCAGACGGGTGGCTACACCTTC. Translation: CSTAELGQTGGYTF.